These 30 T cell receptor beta chains were all obtained from the same sample, sequenced in a study of tissue T cells after allogeneic stem cell transplantation. Some clones are missing from TCRdb's copy, which holds only in-frame ones; the method was immunoSEQ multiplex PCR. This table holds roughly 8,700 clones, 47% found once. The time point was: mouse harvest day 7 after allogeneic transplant. Each mouse received 10^7 T-cell-depleted marrow cells plus 10^6 splenic CD5+ T cells by tail vein. Material: gut tissue. The receptor set was obtained from a female BALB/c mouse given C57BL/6 T cells with graft-versus-host disease after an allogeneic hematopoietic cell transplant.

This clone was recorded a few times. Gene names denote mouse genes. The CDR3 end falls 1 residue outside the read, so it is completed with the germline J gene. The rearrangement joins TRBV16 to TRBJ2-7; 11 nucleotides line up with TRBD1. This CDR3 region has 15 residues. Trimming took 1 base from V and 3 from J; bases not matched to a gene: 2. Germline V lookup: CDR1 SGHSA, CDR2 FRNQAP. The CDR3 sequence is CASSLAGTGGYEQYF. Incomplete CDR3 DNA: TGTGCAAGCAGCTTAGCCGGGACAGGGGGCTATGAACAGTAC.

On this clone itself: Gene names and germline match the mouse. With the read ending 1 residue before the CDR3 end, the germline J gene is used to fill in that end. V gene TRBV12-2 combines with J gene TRBJ1-4; D is unclear. V was clipped by 2 bases and J by 0 bases, with 6 bases between them. This CDR3 has 14 amino acids. CDR1 SGHLS and CDR2 HYDKME come from the germline V gene. CDR3: CASSQALSNERLFF. The covered CDR3 bases are TGTGCCAGCTCTCAGGCCCTTTCCAACGAAAGATTATTT.

As concerns this clone: The gene names given are mouse names. The read finishes 1 residue shy of the CDR3 end, and the germline J gene is used to complete it. V is TRBV12-2 and J is TRBJ2-7; no clear D gene. This CDR3 region has 13 residues. Germline CDR1 reads SGHLS; CDR2 reads HYDKME. With 0 bases removed from V and 3 bases from J, the gap between germline ends came to 8 bases. The CDR3 bases that were read are TGTGCCAGCTCTCTCGAAGGCAGCTATGAACAGTAC. Its translation is CASSLEGSYEQY. The full CDR3 protein is CASSLEGSYEQYF.

Comments on this clone: The listed genes are named as in mouse. The read ends 1 residue early relative to the CDR3; the germline J gene fills the gap. The V and J genes are TRBV13-1 and TRBJ2-7, with D perhaps assigned TRBD1 or TRBD2 (5 bases each). This CDR3 comprises 12 residues. V gave up 5 bases and J gave up 3 bases, with 9 bases separating them. Germline-derived CDR1 and CDR2 are NSHNY and SYGAGN. CDR3: CASRGRLYEQYF. Partial CDR3 DNA: TGTGCCAGCAGGGGACGGCTCTATGAACAGTAC.

Within the sample, this clone is medium-sized. The genes and germline here are from mouse. Read data end 1 residue before the CDR3 end; the end is taken from the germline J gene. The chain has TRBV13-3 and TRBJ1-4, with a weak D call TRBD1 (5 bases). The V end was cut by 7 bases, the J end by 0 bases, with 13 bases between. Germline CDR1 NNHDY, CDR2 SYVADS. The CDR3 runs to 15 residues. The CDR3 sequence is CASLRGVLSNERLFF. The sequenced part of the CDR3 DNA is TGTGCCAGCCTCCGGGGGGTTCTTTCCAACGAAAGATTATTT.

About this clone itself: Genes here carry mouse names. The sequence runs out 1 residue before the end of the CDR3; the remainder is reconstructed from the germline J gene. V is TRBV26 and J is TRBJ2-1, with 9 nucleotides matching TRBD1. Germline V CDR1 and CDR2: KGHPV, FQNQEV (reference sequence). Trimming removed 5 bases from V and 5 bases from J; junction bases left unmatched: 7. There are 15 residues in the CDR3. This chain's CDR3 is CASSFRDREDAEQFF. The sequenced CDR3 bases are TGTGCCAGCAGTTTCCGGGACAGGGAAGATGCTGAGCAGTTC.

This clone was counted once. The gene names given are mouse names. The read comes to an end 1 residue before the CDR3 does, leaving the germline J gene to fill in the end. The V gene is TRBV26, the J gene TRBJ1-6; TRBD1 might be the D (5 bases). TRBJ1-6 is an ORF, with its function uncertain. Trimming shortened V by 6 bases and J by 5 bases, and 11 bases separated the two germline ends. CDR1 and CDR2 from the germline V gene are KGHPV and FQNQEV (reference sequence). The CDR3 runs 14 residues. The CDR3 protein is CASSRTKHNSPLYF. The covered CDR3 bases are TGTGCCAGCAGCCGGACAAAACATAATTCGCCCCTCTAC.

Comment on this clone: Here the gene names and germline are mouse. The read terminates 1 residue before the CDR3 end, so the remaining end is supplied by the germline J gene. This specimen includes other DNA sequences encoding the same CDR3. The chain joins TRBV15 to TRBJ2-4; D unclear. V was cut by 3 bases and J by 0 bases, with 1 base left in between. Germline V gives CDR1 SGHND, CDR2 FRSKSL. The CDR3 loop spans 12 amino acids. Incomplete CDR3 DNA: TGTGCCAGCAGTTTTAGTCAAAACACCTTGTAC. It specifies CASSFSQNTLY. The full CDR3 protein is CASSFSQNTLYF.

In regard to this clone: The listed genes are named as in mouse. The CDR3 end is not reached by the read, which stops 1 residue before it; the germline J gene fills it in. V usage is TRBV12-2 and J usage is TRBJ2-1; 9 bases align to TRBD2. Germline assignment: CDR1 SGHLS and CDR2 HYDKME. Trimming removed 0 bases from V and 5 bases from J; junction bases left unmatched: 4. The CDR3 consists of 15 residues. Partial CDR3 DNA: TGTGCCAGCTCTCTCATGGGGGGGCGCAATGCTGAGCAGTTC. It encodes CASSLMGGRNAEQF. The entire CDR3 protein is CASSLMGGRNAEQFF.

With respect to this clone: Gene labels here are mouse ones. Sequencing ends 1 residue short of the CDR3 end; the germline J gene provides the rest. This chain links TRBV19 with TRBJ1-4, with 9 bases lining up with TRBD1. V was pared by 2 bases and J by 3 bases, with 2 bases of the junction left unmatched. The CDR3 runs 15 residues. Germline V gene data show CDR1 as FNHDT and CDR2 as SITEND (reference sequence). CDR3 region: CASSIGQGTNERLFF. CDR3 DNA (partial): TGTGCCAGCAGTATTGGACAGGGGACCAACGAAAGATTATTT.

Worth noting for this clone: The listed genes are named as in mouse. The observed sequence ends 1 residue before the CDR3 terminus, with the missing tail filled in from the germline J gene. The chain couples TRBV26 to TRBJ1-1; 9 bases fit TRBD1. The ends lost 5 bases at V and 0 bases at J; junction bases unmatched: 1. The germline V gene encodes CDR1 KGHPV and CDR2 FQNQEV (reference sequence). The CDR3 extends over 14 amino acids. The sequenced part of the CDR3 DNA is TGTGCCAGCAGTTGGGACAGGGCAAACACAGAAGTCTTC. Amino acid sequence: CASSWDRANTEVF. The full CDR3 protein reads CASSWDRANTEVFF.

Concerning this clone itself: The gene symbols are mouse symbols. The read gets to within 1 residue of the CDR3 end, and the germline J gene fills in the rest. The chain has TRBV5 and TRBJ2-5; 9 bases agree with TRBD1. Germline V gene sequence: CDR1 LGHNA, CDR2 YNLKQL (reference sequence). V dropped 0 bases and J dropped 6; count of bases not matched to a gene: 4. This CDR3 is 15 amino acids long. The CDR3 reads CASSQDGTGMDTQYF. Incomplete CDR3 DNA: TGTGCCAGCAGCCAAGATGGGACAGGGATGGACACCCAGTAC.

Points on this clone: All gene names here are mouse names. The read ends 1 residue before the CDR3 terminus; that terminus is restored from the germline J gene. The rearrangement uses TRBV2 and TRBJ2-4; no firm D call. From germline, CDR1 is LGHNA and CDR2 YSYQKL. V was clipped by 0 bases and J by 6 bases, with 7 bases between them. There are 13 residues in the CDR3. Incomplete CDR3 DNA: TGTGCCAGCAGCCAAGAGTGGGTGAACACCTTGTAC. Translation: CASSQEWVNTLY. The whole CDR3 is CASSQEWVNTLYF. The variable domain in full, completed from reference TRBV2 and TRBJ2-4, reads DPKIIQKPKYLVAVTGSEKILICEQYLGHNAMYWYRQSAKKPLEFMFSYSYQKLMDNQTASSRFQPQSSKKNHLDLQITALKPDDSATYFCASSQEWVNTLYFGAGTRLSVL.

Of note for this clone: These gene names are mouse names. The read comes to an end 1 residue before the CDR3 does, leaving the germline J gene to fill in the end. The V and J genes are TRBV16 and TRBJ1-1, with D tentatively TRBD1 (6 bases). The ends were cut back, 3 bases at V and 0 bases at J, with 8 bases in the middle. Per germline, CDR1 SGHSA and CDR2 FRNQAP. CDR3 length equals 14 residues. The CDR3 DNA, read in part, is TGTGCAAGCAGCTTGGGGACATCAAACACAGAAGTCTTC. Translated, it gives CASSLGTSNTEVF. The CDR3 as a whole reads CASSLGTSNTEVFF.

This clone counts as medium-sized. Gene names denote mouse genes. From the germline J gene comes the end of the CDR3, since the read stops 1 residue before it. This chain connects TRBV24 to TRBJ2-1, with 12 positions matching TRBD2. The V and J ends lost 3 bases and 7 bases, in that order; junction bases with no gene match: 13. Germline V gene lookup returns CDR1 KGHTA and CDR2 FRNEEI. The CDR3 runs to 18 residues. The CDR3 loop is CASSLHLTGGAKGAEQFF. The CDR3 DNA, read in part, is TGTGCCAGCAGTCTCCACCTGACTGGGGGGGCGAAAGGGGCTGAGCAGTTC.

By sample share, this clone is medium-sized. Gene names and germline match the mouse. The CDR3 goes on 1 residue after the read ends, and that part is filled in from the germline J gene. The J gene is TRBJ2-3, the V gene TRBV12-1; either TRBD1 or TRBD2 may supply D (5 bases each). V lost 0 bases, J lost 3 bases, and 6 bases lay in between. CDR3 size: 13 residues. Germline CDR1 is SGHSN and CDR2 is HYEKVE. This CDR3 reads CASSLGAAETLYF. The covered CDR3 bases are TGTGCCAGCTCTCTCGGGGCAGCAGAAACGCTGTAT.

Comments on this clone: The genes are named according to mouse. The read gets to within 1 residue of the CDR3 end, and the germline J gene fills in the rest. V usage is TRBV23 and J usage is TRBJ1-2. CDR1 and CDR2 from the germline V gene are KGHTA and FQNQQP. The CDR3 sequence is 13 residues long. The CDR3 sequence is CSSSQGGTSDYTF. The DNA read from the CDR3 is TGCTCCAGCAGTCAAGGGGGGACCTCCGACTACACC.

This clone occurred a few times. Genes here carry mouse names. Coverage ceases 1 residue before the CDR3 finishes, and the germline J gene fills in the end. The chain carries TRBV3 and TRBJ2-5, with D perhaps matching TRBD2 (6 bases). Germline CDR1 is SNHLY and CDR2 is FYNGKV (reference sequence). Trimming removed 5 bases at V and 0 bases at J, with 9 bases between. The CDR3 spans 14 residues. The CDR3: CASSRTGNQDTQYF. CDR3 DNA (partial): TGTGCCAGCAGCCGAACTGGGAACCAAGACACCCAGTAC.

The table lists this clone with a few counts. Here the gene names and germline are mouse. The read terminates 1 residue before the CDR3 end, so the remaining end is supplied by the germline J gene. The rearrangement joins TRBV26 to TRBJ2-4; D is uncertain. Germline V CDR1 and CDR2: KGHPV, FQNQEV (reference sequence). The CDR3 spans 14 residues. The ends were cut back, 3 bases at V and 0 bases at J, with 7 bases in the middle. The sequenced part of the CDR3 DNA is TGTGCCAGCAGTCTAACACAGAGTCAAAACACCTTGTAC. It specifies CASSLTQSQNTLY. From start to end, the CDR3 is CASSLTQSQNTLYF.

Details on this clone: Gene labels here are mouse ones. The read is 1 residue too short to cover the CDR3 end, so that end is filled in from the germline J gene. The chain employs TRBV20 and TRBJ2-2; possibly TRBD1 or TRBD2 for D (5 bases each). This CDR3 is built from 13 residues. CDR1 is GFQATS, CDR2 STVNSAI, per germline. V was cut by 7 bases and J by 5 bases, with 14 bases left in between. This chain's CDR3 is CGGPGGGTGQLYF. The sequenced part of the CDR3 DNA is TGTGGTGGTCCCGGGGGAGGAACCGGGCAGCTCTAC.

With respect to this clone: Gene names and germline match the mouse. The read halts 1 residue ahead of the CDR3 end, with the missing end drawn from the germline J gene. The rearrangement joins TRBV31 to TRBJ1-6; no firm D call. TRBJ1-6 is designated an ORF whose function remains uncertain. The germline V and J ends were trimmed by 5 bases and 0 bases, with 2 bases remaining between them. CDR1 GKSSPN and CDR2 SITVG come from the germline V gene. The CDR3 is 12 amino acids. CDR3 sequence reads: CAWSSYNSPLYF. The covered CDR3 bases are TGTGCCTGGTCTTCCTATAATTCGCCCCTCTAC.

There are a few counts of this clone. The listed genes are named as in mouse. The read is 1 residue too short to cover the CDR3 end, so that end is filled in from the germline J gene. This chain connects TRBV12-1 to TRBJ1-1; TRBD1 is a possible D gene (5 bases). The V and J ends lost 3 bases and 1 base respectively, with 8 bases between them. Germline assignment: CDR1 SGHSN and CDR2 HYEKVE. This CDR3 is built from 13 residues. CDR3 sequence reads: CASSSRVNTEVFF. Partial CDR3 DNA: TGTGCCAGCTCTTCCAGGGTAAACACAGAAGTCTTC.

This clone appeared a few times. Gene names follow the mouse nomenclature. Sequencing ends 1 residue short of the CDR3 end; the germline J gene provides the rest. The genes are TRBV26 and TRBJ1-3; 9 positions match TRBD1. Per germline, CDR1 KGHPV and CDR2 FQNQEV (reference sequence). V shed 2 bases, J shed 0 bases, and the junction held 2 bases outside the gene matches. The CDR3 contains 16 residues. The CDR3 sequence: CASSLGTGNSGNTLYF. The CDR3 bases that were read are TGTGCCAGCAGTCTGGGGACAGGGAATTCTGGAAATACGCTCTAT.

A note on this clone: Gene and germline names: mouse. The read is 1 residue too short to cover the CDR3 end, so that end is filled in from the germline J gene. Other DNA sequences in this sample translate to the same CDR3. J is TRBJ1-1 and V is TRBV26; D is uncertain. The CDR3 consists of 11 residues. V lost 2 bases, J lost 2 bases, and 0 bases lay in between. CDR1 is KGHPV, CDR2 FQNQEV, per germline (reference sequence). CDR3 sequence: CASSLNTEVFF. CDR3 DNA, as far as it was read: TGTGCCAGCAGTCTGAACACAGAAGTCTTC. Variable domain in full (rest from reference TRBV26 and TRBJ1-1): NSKVIQTPRYLVKGQGQKAKMRCIPEKGHPVVFWYQQNKNNEFKFLINFQNQEVLQQIDMTEKRFSAECPSNSPCSLEIQSSEAGDSALYLCASSLNTEVFFGKGTRLTVV.

For this clone: Mouse gene names apply. Read sequence stops 1 residue before the CDR3 end, and the germline J gene provides the missing end. The V gene is TRBV26, the J gene TRBJ2-4, with D possibly matching TRBD1 (5 bases). Trimming removed 3 bases from V and 0 bases from J, with 10 bases in between. CDR3 length: 15 residues. Germline lookup yields CDR1 KGHPV and CDR2 FQNQEV (reference sequence). Here the CDR3 reads CASSLDRSSQNTLYF. The DNA read from the CDR3 is TGTGCCAGCAGTCTAGACAGATCTAGTCAAAACACCTTGTAC.

This clone ranks as medium-sized. Gene labels here are mouse ones. The read falls 1 residue short of the CDR3 end, and the missing part is taken from the germline J gene. The chain carries TRBV26 and TRBJ1-1, with D possibly TRBD1 on 5 matching bases. Trimming stripped 0 bases from V and 7 bases from J, with 9 bases between. Germline assignment: CDR1 KGHPV and CDR2 FQNQEV (reference sequence). The CDR3 runs to 13 residues. CDR3 bases read: TGTGCCAGCAGTCTGTCAGGGGCCGGAGAAGTCTTC. Residues: CASSLSGAGEVF. The whole CDR3 protein reads CASSLSGAGEVFF. Based on the CDR3 plus reference TRBV26 and TRBJ1-1, the full variable domain is NSKVIQTPRYLVKGQGQKAKMRCIPEKGHPVVFWYQQNKNNEFKFLINFQNQEVLQQIDMTEKRFSAECPSNSPCSLEIQSSEAGDSALYLCASSLSGAGEVFFGKGTRLTVV.

Regarding this clone: Genes and germline are mouse. The sequence runs out 1 residue before the end of the CDR3; the remainder is reconstructed from the germline J gene. This sequence joins TRBV16 and TRBJ2-3, with D hard to call. Looked up from germline, CDR1 is SGHSA and CDR2 is FRNQAP. The length of the CDR3 is 13 residues. Trimming took off 3 bases at V and 0 bases at J, with 4 bases between the two ends. The DNA read from the CDR3 is TGTGCAAGCAGCTTTGGTAGTGCAGAAACGCTGTAT. Its translation is CASSFGSAETLY. The entire CDR3 reads CASSFGSAETLYF.

In regard to this clone: Gene names are the mouse ones. The read gets to within 1 residue of the CDR3 end, and the germline J gene fills in the rest. The V and J genes are TRBV26 and TRBJ1-1; no clear D gene. Germline CDR1 and CDR2: KGHPV and FQNQEV (reference sequence). Deletions cut 4 bases from V and 1 base from J, with 7 bases between. This CDR3 is built from 13 residues. Partial CDR3 DNA: TGTGCCAGCAGTCAGGAGGGAAACACAGAAGTCTTC. This encodes CASSQEGNTEVF. The complete CDR3 sequence is CASSQEGNTEVFF.

As regards this clone: Gene names refer to mouse genes. The read finishes 1 residue shy of the CDR3 end, and the germline J gene is used to complete it. The V and J genes are TRBV26 and TRBJ1-6, with D possibly TRBD1 on 5 matching bases. TRBJ1-6 is recorded as an ORF, its role being uncertain. V shed 0 bases and J shed 7 bases, with 10 bases lying between them. The V gene's germline CDR1 is KGHPV and CDR2 FQNQEV (reference sequence). The CDR3 has 15 residues. The part of the CDR3 DNA that was read is TGTGCCAGCAGTCTGTCAGGGGTATGGAATTCGCCCCTCTAC. This gives the protein CASSLSGVWNSPLY. The whole CDR3 sequence is CASSLSGVWNSPLYF.

This clone qualifies as medium-sized (0.01 to 0.1%). Mouse gene names and germline throughout. The read ends 1 residue early relative to the CDR3; the germline J gene fills the gap. This rearrangement joins TRBV16 to TRBJ2-7; D ambiguous. The CDR3 totals 12 residues. V was cut by 0 bases and J by 5 bases, with 5 bases left in between. The germline CDR1 and CDR2 sequences are SGHSA and FRNQAP. CDR3 amino acids: CASSLDANEQYF. CDR3 DNA, as far as it was read: TGTGCAAGCAGCTTAGACGCAAATGAACAGTAC.